The 16 T cell receptor beta chains below all came from one sample that was sequenced in a study of memory CD8 T cells in hepatitis C reinfection. The method was immunoSEQ multiplex PCR; TCRdb's version includes in-frame clones alone and lacks a portion of them. The table has 35,000 to 55,000 clones, approximately 87% seen once. Time point of the sample: peak reinfection, 3 to 8 weeks after reinfection detection. Sorted cells were sequenced directly ex vivo without any in vitro expansion. Sequencing was performed on naive CD8+ T cells sorted from blood. These receptors all stem from a man between 18 and 29 years old with hepatitis C virus infection.

The sample holds a few counts of this clone. This chain links TRBV27 with TRBJ1-1; D is unresolved. Germline CDR1 and CDR2: MNHEY and SMNVEV (reference sequence). This CDR3 has 13 residues. V lost 5 bases and J lost 2, with 9 bases in between. The CDR3: CASSRSSNTEAFF. CDR3 DNA: TGTGCCAGCAGTCGTTCCTCCAACACTGAAGCTTTCTTT.

This chain connects TRBV27 to TRBJ2-7, with 7 bases fitting TRBD2. The CDR3 consists of 13 residues. Germline V gene sequence: CDR1 MNHEY, CDR2 SMNVEV (reference sequence). V lost 6 bases to trimming and J lost 8 bases; unmatched junction nucleotides: 10. The CDR3 sequence: CASRLSGYEKQYF. The CDR3 DNA follows: TGTGCCAGCAGGCTTAGCGGGTACGAGAAGCAGTACTTC.

This clone was detected once. The chain links TRBV28 to TRBJ1-5, with D possibly TRBD1 on 5 matching bases. V was clipped by 7 bases and J by 4 bases, with 17 bases between them. Germline lookup yields CDR1 MDHEN and CDR2 SYDVKM. The length of the CDR3 is 15 residues. The CDR3 loop is CASKPLGGANQPQHF. The CDR3 DNA is TGTGCCAGCAAACCCCTGGGGGGTGCGAATCAGCCCCAGCATTTT.

The chain combines TRBV5-4 with TRBJ1-4; 7 bases match TRBD1. Germline CDR1 reads SGHNT; CDR2 reads YYREEE (reference sequence). J lost 6 bases, V lost 4 bases, and 6 bases had no gene match. The CDR3 extends over 14 amino acids. The CDR3 DNA reads TGTGCCAGCAGCGAGAGCCAGGGGGATGAAAAACTGTTTTTT. The encoded protein is CASSESQGDEKLFF.

The J gene is TRBJ2-1, the V gene TRBV18; TRBD2 is a possible D gene (6 bases). The CDR3 totals 14 residues. V gave up 6 bases and J gave up 0 bases, with 9 bases separating them. Germline CDR1 KGHSH, CDR2 LQKENI. DNA of the CDR3: TGTGCCAGCTCCCCGGGGGACTCCTACAATGAGCAGTTCTTC. Protein: CASSPGDSYNEQFF.

This clone was detected only a few times. V usage is TRBV4-1 and J usage is TRBJ2-1; TRBD2 matches 11 bases. Trimming took 4 bases from V and 5 from J; bases not matched to a gene: 7. The CDR3 has 16 residues. Germline lookup yields CDR1 MGHRA and CDR2 YSYEKL. CDR3 amino acids: CASSLSLAGGDNEQFF. The CDR3 bases are TGCGCCAGCAGCCTATCCTTAGCGGGAGGGGACAATGAGCAGTTCTTC.

The V gene is TRBV5-5, the J gene TRBJ1-5; TRBD1 might be the D (6 bases). CDR3 length equals 17 residues. The ends were cut back, 4 bases at V and 5 bases at J, with 22 bases in the middle. Per germline, CDR1 SGHKS and CDR2 YYEKEE (reference sequence). The CDR3 bases are TGTGCCAGCAGCCCACGGGAATTTACAGGGACCGATCAGCCCCAGCATTTT. Translation gives CASSPREFTGTDQPQHF.

The chain uses TRBV28 and TRBJ1-1; maybe TRBD1 (6 bases). The germline V and J ends were trimmed by 6 bases and 2 bases, with 16 bases remaining between them. The V gene's germline CDR1 is MDHEN and CDR2 SYDVKM. The length of the CDR3 is 15 residues. The CDR3 region has the DNA TGTGCCAGCAGCCTCCTCAGGGGCTCCAACACTGAAGCTTTCTTT. Its protein is CASSLLRGSNTEAFF.

This clone came up a few times. The V call is TRBV29-1, the J call TRBJ1-1, with TRBD1 matching over 7 bases. The CDR3 is made up of 11 amino acids. Germline CDR1 is SQVTM and CDR2 is ANQGSEA. The V segment lost 6 bases and the J segment 8 bases; nucleotides outside the gene matches: 6. This chain's CDR3 is CSVRRDREAFF. CDR3 in DNA: TGCAGCGTCCGCCGGGACAGAGAAGCTTTCTTT.

The chain recombines TRBV27 with TRBJ2-2; TRBD1 matches 9 bases. The length of the CDR3 is 16 residues. The germline CDR1 and CDR2 sequences are MNHEY and SMNVEV (reference sequence). The V segment lost 1 base and the J segment 7 bases; nucleotides outside the gene matches: 7. CDR3 nucleotide sequence: TGTGCCAGCAGTTTATGGGGGACAGGGTGGGGCGGGGAGCTGTTTTTT. This gives the protein CASSLWGTGWGGELFF.

This chain uses TRBV11-2 with TRBJ1-2; no reliable D call. Looked up from germline, CDR1 is SGHAT and CDR2 is FQNNGV. CDR3 length: 13 amino acids. V was pared by 6 bases and J by 1 base, with 9 bases between. The CDR3 DNA is TGTGCCAGCAGGGGGAGCGGTAACTATGGCTACACCTTC. Its translation: CASRGSGNYGYTF.

This chain joins TRBV5-1 and TRBJ2-1; 12 positions match TRBD2. The V and J ends lost 3 bases and 4 bases, in that order; junction bases with no gene match: 5. This CDR3 is built from 16 residues. Germline assignment: CDR1 SGHRS and CDR2 YFSETQ. The CDR3 here is CASSSPGLAGYNEQFF. The CDR3 DNA sequence: TGCGCCAGCAGCTCTCCGGGACTAGCGGGTTACAATGAGCAGTTCTTC.

This clone occurred once. This chain joins TRBV19 and TRBJ2-1, with a tentative D call TRBD2 (6 bases). Between the trimmed V and J ends, which lost 2 bases and 5 bases, there was a span of 10 bases. CDR3 length: 14 amino acids. Germline CDR1 reads LNHDA; CDR2 reads SQIVND (reference sequence). The CDR3 DNA reads TGTGCCAGTAGTATATTCGGGACTCACAATGAGCAGTTCTTC. Protein: CASSIFGTHNEQFF. Full variable domain (outside the CDR3, taken from reference TRBV19 and TRBJ2-1): DGGITQSPKYLFRKEGQNVTLSCEQNLNHDAMYWYRQDPGQGLRLIYYSQIVNDFQKGDIAEGYSVSREKKESFPLTVTSAQKNPTAFYLCASSIFGTHNEQFFGPGTRLTVL.

The rearrangement uses TRBV7-9 and TRBJ2-7; the D gene is possibly TRBD2 (6 bases). Trimming shortened V by 5 bases and J by 1 base, and 18 bases separated the two germline ends. This CDR3 contains 16 residues. The germline V gene has CDR1 SEHNR and CDR2 FQNEAQ (reference sequence). The DNA for the CDR3 is TGTGCCAGCAGCCCCTCTTCGGGGGAAGGATCCTACGAGCAGTACTTC. Translated: CASSPSSGEGSYEQYF. The variable domain in full, with the rest retrieved from reference TRBV7-9 and TRBJ2-7, is DTGVSQNPRHKITKRGQNVTFRCDPISEHNRLYWYRQTLGQGPEFLTYFQNEAQLEKSRLLSDRFSAERPKGSFSTLEIQRTEQGDSAMYLCASSPSSGEGSYEQYFGPGTRLTVT.

The chain links TRBV4-3 to TRBJ1-1, with a tentative D call TRBD1 (5 bases). Germline CDR1 is LGHNA and CDR2 is YSLEER. CDR3 length equals 14 residues. V was clipped by 0 bases and J by 8 bases, with 13 bases between them. The CDR3 DNA sequence: TGCGCCAGCAGCCAAGATCTGGGGCTCGGCGAAGCTTTCTTT. Its protein is CASSQDLGLGEAFF.

The chain is built from TRBV7-9 and TRBJ2-3, with 8 bases matching TRBD1. Trimming cost V 4 bases and J 0 bases; bases outside gene matches: 9. The CDR3 has 17 residues. Germline CDR1 and CDR2: SEHNR and FQNEAQ (reference sequence). The CDR3, as DNA: TGTGCCAGCAGCTATTCGGGGGACAGGTCTAGCACAGATACGCAGTATTTT. Its protein is CASSYSGDRSSTDTQYF.